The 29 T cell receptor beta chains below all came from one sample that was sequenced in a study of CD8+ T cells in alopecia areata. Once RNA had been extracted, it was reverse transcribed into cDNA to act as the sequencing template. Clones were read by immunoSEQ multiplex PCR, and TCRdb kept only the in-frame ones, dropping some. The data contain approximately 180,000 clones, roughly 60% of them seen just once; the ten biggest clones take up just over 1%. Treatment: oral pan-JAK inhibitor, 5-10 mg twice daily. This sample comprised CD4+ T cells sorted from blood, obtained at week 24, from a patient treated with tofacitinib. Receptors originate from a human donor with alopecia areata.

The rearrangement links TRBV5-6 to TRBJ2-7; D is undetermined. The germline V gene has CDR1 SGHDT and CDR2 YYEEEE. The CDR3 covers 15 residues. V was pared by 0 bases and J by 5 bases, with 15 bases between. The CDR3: CASSLDRRRYNEQYF. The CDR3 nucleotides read TGTGCCAGCAGCTTGGATCGACGGAGATATAACGAGCAGTACTTC.

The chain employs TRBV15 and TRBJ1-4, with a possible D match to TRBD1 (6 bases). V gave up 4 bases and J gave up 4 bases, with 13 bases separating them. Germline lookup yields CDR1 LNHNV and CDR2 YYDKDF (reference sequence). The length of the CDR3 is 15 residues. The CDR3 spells CATSTRQADNEKLFF. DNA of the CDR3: TGTGCCACCAGCACCCGACAGGCCGATAATGAAAAACTGTTTTTT.

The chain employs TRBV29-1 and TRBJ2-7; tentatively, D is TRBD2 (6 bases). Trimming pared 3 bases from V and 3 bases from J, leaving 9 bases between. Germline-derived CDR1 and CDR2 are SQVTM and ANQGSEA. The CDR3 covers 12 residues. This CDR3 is CSVERGGYEQYF. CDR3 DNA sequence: TGCAGCGTTGAGCGGGGTGGCTACGAGCAGTACTTC.

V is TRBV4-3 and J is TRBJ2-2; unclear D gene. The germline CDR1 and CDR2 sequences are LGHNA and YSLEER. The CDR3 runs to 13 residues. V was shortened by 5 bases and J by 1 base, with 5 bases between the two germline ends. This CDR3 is CASSEWNTGELFF. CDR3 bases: TGCGCCAGCAGCGAGTGGAACACCGGGGAGCTGTTTTTT.

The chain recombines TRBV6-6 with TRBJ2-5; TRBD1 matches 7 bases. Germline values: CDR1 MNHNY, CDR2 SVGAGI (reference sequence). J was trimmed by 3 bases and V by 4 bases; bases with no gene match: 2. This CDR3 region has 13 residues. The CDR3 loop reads CASSWGQKETQYF. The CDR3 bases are TGTGCCAGCAGTTGGGGACAGAAAGAGACCCAGTACTTC.

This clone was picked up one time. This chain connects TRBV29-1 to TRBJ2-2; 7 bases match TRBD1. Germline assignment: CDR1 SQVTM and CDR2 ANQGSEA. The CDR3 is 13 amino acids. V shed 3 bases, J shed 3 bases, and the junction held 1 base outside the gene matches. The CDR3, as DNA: TGCAGCGTTGAGACAGGGTACACCGGGGAGCTGTTTTTT. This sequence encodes CSVETGYTGELFF.

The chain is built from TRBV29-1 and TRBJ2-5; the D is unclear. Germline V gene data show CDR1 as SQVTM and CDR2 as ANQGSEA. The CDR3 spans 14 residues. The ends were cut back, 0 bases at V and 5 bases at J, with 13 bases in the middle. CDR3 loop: CSVEDGIPSETQYF. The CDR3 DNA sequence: TGCAGCGTTGAAGATGGTATACCCAGTGAGACCCAGTACTTC. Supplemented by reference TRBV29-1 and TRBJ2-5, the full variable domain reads SAVISQKPSRDICQRGTSLTIQCQVDSQVTMMFWYRQQPGQSLTLIATANQGSEATYESGFVIDKFPISRPNLTFSTLTVSNMSPEDSSIYLCSVEDGIPSETQYFGPGTRLLVL.

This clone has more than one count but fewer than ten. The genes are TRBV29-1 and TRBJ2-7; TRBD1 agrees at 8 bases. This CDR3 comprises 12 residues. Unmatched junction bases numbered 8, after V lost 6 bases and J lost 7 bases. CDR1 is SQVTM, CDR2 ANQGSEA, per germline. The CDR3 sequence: CSVYRGSKEQYF. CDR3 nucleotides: TGCAGCGTGTACAGGGGGTCGAAGGAGCAGTACTTC.

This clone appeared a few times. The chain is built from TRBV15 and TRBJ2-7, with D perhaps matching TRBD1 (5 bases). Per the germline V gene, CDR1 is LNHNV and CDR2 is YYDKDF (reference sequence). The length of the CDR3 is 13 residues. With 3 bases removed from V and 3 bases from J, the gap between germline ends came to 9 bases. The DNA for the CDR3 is TGTGCCACCAGCAGGACAGTCAACTACGAGCAGTACTTC. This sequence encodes CATSRTVNYEQYF.

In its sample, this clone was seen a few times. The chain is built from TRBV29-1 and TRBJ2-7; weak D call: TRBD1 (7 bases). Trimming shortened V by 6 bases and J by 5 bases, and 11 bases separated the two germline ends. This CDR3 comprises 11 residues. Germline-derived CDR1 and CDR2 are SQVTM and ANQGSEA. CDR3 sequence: CSVRGVNEQYF. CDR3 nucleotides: TGCAGCGTCAGGGGGGTGAACGAGCAGTACTTC.

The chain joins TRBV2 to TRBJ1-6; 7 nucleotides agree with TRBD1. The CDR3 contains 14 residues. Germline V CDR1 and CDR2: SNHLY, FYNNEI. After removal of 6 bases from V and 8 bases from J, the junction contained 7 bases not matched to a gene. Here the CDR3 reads CASRRDSPDSPLHF. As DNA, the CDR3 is TGTGCCAGCAGAAGGGACAGCCCTGATTCACCCCTCCACTTT.

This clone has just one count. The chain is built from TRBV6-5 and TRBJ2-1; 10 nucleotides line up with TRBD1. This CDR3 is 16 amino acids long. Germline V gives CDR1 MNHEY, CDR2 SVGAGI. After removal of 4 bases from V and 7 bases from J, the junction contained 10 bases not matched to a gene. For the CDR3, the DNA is TGTGCCAGCAGTTCTCTCGGGACAGGGGAAAGTAATGAGCAGTTCTTC. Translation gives CASSSLGTGESNEQFF.

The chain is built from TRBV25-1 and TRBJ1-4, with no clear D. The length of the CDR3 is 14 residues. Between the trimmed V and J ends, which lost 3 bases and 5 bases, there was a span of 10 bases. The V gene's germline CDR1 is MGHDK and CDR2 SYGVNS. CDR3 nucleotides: TGTGCCAGCAGTGAGTCCGGATTAAATGAAAAACTGTTTTTT. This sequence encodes CASSESGLNEKLFF.

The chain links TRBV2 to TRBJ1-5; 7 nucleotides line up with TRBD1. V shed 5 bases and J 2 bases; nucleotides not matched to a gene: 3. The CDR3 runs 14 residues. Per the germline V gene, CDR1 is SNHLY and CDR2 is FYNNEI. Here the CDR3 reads CASSRDSGNQPQHF. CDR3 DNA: TGTGCCAGCAGTCGGGACAGCGGCAATCAGCCCCAGCATTTT.

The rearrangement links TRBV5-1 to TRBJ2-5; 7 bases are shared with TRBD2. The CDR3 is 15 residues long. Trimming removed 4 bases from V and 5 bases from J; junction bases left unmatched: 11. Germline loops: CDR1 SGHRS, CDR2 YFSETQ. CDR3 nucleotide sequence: TGCGCCAGCAGCCTCGCCGCCGGGGGGAGGGAGACCCAGTACTTC. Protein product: CASSLAAGGRETQYF.

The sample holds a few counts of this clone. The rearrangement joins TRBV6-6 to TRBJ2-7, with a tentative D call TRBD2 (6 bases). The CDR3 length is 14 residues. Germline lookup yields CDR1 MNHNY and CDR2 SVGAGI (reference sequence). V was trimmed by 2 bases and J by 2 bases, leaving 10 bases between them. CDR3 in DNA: TGTGCCAGCAGTTACAGGGGAGGACCCTACGAGCAGTACTTC. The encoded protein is CASSYRGGPYEQYF.

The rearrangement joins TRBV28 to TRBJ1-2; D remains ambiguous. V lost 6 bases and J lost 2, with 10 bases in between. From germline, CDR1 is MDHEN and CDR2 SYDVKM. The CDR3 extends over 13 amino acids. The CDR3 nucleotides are TGTGCCAGCAGACCCCCGTCAAACTATGGCTACACCTTC. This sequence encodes CASRPPSNYGYTF.

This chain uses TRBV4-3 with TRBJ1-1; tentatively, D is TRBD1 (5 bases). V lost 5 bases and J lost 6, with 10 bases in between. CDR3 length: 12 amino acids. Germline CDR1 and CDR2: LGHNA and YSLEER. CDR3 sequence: CASSYSGAEAFF. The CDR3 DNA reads TGCGCCAGCAGCTATTCGGGGGCTGAAGCTTTCTTT.

Here the CDR3 DNA reads TGCAGCGTTGAAAGAGGAGGTGCTTTCTTT. Translated, it gives CSVERGGAFF. The chain employs TRBV29-1 and TRBJ1-1, with no clear D. This CDR3 has 10 residues. Per the germline V gene, CDR1 is SQVTM and CDR2 is ANQGSEA. V lost 2 bases to trimming and J lost 11 bases, with 9 bases between them.

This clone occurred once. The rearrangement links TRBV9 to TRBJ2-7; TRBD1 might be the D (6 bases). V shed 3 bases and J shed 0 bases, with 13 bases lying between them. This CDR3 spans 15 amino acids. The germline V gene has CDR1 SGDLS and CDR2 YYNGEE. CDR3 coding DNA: TGTGCCAGCAGCGAGGGGGACCCCTACTCCTACGAGCAGTACTTC. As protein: CASSEGDPYSYEQYF.

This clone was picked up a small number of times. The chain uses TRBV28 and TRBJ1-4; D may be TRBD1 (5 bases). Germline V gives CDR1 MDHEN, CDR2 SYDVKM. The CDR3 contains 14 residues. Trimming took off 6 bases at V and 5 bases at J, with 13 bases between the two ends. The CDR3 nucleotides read TGTGCCAGCAGCCGGGACCGGCTAAATGAAAAACTGTTTTTT. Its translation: CASSRDRLNEKLFF.

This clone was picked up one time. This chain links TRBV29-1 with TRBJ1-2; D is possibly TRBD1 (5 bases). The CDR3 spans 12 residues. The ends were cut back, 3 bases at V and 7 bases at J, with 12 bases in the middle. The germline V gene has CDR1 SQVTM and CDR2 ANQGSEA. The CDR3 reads CSVERQGGGYTF. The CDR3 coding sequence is TGCAGCGTTGAGCGTCAGGGAGGTGGCTACACCTTC. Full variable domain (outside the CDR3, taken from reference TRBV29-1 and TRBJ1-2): SAVISQKPSRDICQRGTSLTIQCQVDSQVTMMFWYRQQPGQSLTLIATANQGSEATYESGFVIDKFPISRPNLTFSTLTVSNMSPEDSSIYLCSVERQGGGYTFGSGTRLTVV.

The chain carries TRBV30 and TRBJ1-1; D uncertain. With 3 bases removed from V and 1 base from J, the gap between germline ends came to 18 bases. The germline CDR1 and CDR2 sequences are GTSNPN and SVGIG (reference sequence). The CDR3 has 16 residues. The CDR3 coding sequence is TGTGCCTGGAGATATAGGGCAGCGCTTCAGAACACTGAAGCTTTCTTT. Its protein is CAWRYRAALQNTEAFF.

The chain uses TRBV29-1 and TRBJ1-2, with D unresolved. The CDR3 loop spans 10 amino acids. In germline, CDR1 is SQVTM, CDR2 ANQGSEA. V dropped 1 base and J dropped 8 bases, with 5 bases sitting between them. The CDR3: CSVEVGGYTF. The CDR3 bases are TGCAGCGTTGAAGTAGGCGGCTACACCTTC.

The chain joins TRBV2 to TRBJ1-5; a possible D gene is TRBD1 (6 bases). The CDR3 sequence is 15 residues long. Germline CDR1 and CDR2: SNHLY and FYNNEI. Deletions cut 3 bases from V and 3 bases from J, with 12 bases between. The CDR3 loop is CASSEAQGFNQPQHF. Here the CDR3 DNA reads TGTGCCAGCAGTGAGGCACAGGGCTTCAATCAGCCCCAGCATTTT.

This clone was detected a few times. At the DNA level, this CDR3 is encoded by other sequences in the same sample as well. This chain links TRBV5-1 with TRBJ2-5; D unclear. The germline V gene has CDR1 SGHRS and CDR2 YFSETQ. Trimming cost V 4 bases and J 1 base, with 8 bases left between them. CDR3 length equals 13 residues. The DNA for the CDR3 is TGCGCCAGCAGCCTCGGAGTCCAAGAGACCCAGTACTTC. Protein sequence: CASSLGVQETQYF.

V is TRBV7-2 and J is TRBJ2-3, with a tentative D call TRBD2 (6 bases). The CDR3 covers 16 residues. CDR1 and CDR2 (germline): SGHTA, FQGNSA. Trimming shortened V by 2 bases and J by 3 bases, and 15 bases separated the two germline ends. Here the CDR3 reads CASSLRVGGFTDTQYF. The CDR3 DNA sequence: TGTGCCAGCAGCTTACGGGTGGGGGGTTTTACAGATACGCAGTATTTT.

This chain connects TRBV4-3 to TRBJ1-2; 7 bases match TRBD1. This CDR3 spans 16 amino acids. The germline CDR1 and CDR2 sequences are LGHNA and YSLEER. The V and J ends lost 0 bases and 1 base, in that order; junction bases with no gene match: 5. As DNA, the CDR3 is TGCGCCAGCAGCCAAGATTGGGGACAGCTTAACTATGGCTACACCTTC. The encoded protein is CASSQDWGQLNYGYTF.

The DNA of the CDR3 is TGTGCCACCAGAGGCGATTACAATGAGCAGTTCTTC. This sequence encodes CATRGDYNEQFF. This rearrangement joins TRBV15 to TRBJ2-1, with D hard to call. This CDR3 has 12 residues. V lost 6 bases and J lost 4, with 7 bases in between. Germline loops: CDR1 LNHNV, CDR2 YYDKDF (reference sequence).